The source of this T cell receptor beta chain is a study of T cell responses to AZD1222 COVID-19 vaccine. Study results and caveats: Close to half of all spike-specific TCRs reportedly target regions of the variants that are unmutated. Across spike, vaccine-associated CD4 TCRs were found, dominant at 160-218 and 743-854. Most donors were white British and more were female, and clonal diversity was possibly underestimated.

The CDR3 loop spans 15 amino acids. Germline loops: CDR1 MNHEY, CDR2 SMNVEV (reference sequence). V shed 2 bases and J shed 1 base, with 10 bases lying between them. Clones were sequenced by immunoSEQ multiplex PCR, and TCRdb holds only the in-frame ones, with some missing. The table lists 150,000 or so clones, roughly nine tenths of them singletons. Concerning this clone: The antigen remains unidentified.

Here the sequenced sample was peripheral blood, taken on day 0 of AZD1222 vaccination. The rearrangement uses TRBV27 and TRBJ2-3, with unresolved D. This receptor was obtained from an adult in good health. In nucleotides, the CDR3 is TGTGCCAGCAGTTTAGCTGAGACCCGCACAGATACGCAGTATTTT. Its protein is CASSLAETRTDTQYF.